Each of the 8 T cell receptor beta chains below was sequenced from the same sample in a study of cytomegalovirus exposure and HLA in healthy donors. Here immunoSEQ multiplex PCR was the method, and the copy in TCRdb shows in-frame clones only, minus some. There are tens of thousands of clones in the sample; roughly 88% occur only once, and 2.1% lies in the top ten. Sequenced: PBMCs. Receptors were obtained from a man aged 25-40 years in good health and CMV-seronegative.

The rearrangement joins TRBV5-1 to TRBJ2-5; D remains ambiguous. The CDR3 contains 11 residues. Trimming cost V 1 base and J 5 bases, with 3 bases left between them. Germline CDR1 is SGHRS and CDR2 is YFSETQ. The CDR3 DNA follows: TGCGCCAGCAGCTTGCGGGAGACCCAGTACTTC. This gives the protein CASSLRETQYF.

The J gene is TRBJ2-1, the V gene TRBV5-1; no clear D gene. CDR3 length equals 12 residues. Trimming shortened V by 4 bases and J by 3 bases, and 5 bases separated the two germline ends. Germline values: CDR1 SGHRS, CDR2 YFSETQ. CDR3 in DNA: TGCGCCAGCAGCGCTAACTACAATGAGCAGTTCTTC. Encoded protein: CASSANYNEQFF.

The rearrangement uses TRBV19 and TRBJ2-7, with 7 nucleotides matching TRBD1. The germline V gene encodes CDR1 LNHDA and CDR2 SQIVND (reference sequence). Losses at the gene ends were 8 bases for V and 4 bases for J; bases not matched to a gene: 8. The CDR3 extends over 13 amino acids. CDR3: CASGETGTYEQYF. CDR3 nucleotides: TGTGCCAGTGGTGAGACAGGGACGTACGAGCAGTACTTC. Based on the CDR3 plus reference TRBV19 and TRBJ2-7, the full variable domain is DGGITQSPKYLFRKEGQNVTLSCEQNLNHDAMYWYRQDPGQGLRLIYYSQIVNDFQKGDIAEGYSVSREKKESFPLTVTSAQKNPTAFYLCASGETGTYEQYFGPGTRLTVT.

This chain connects TRBV13 to TRBJ2-7; a possible D gene is TRBD2 (5 bases). Germline CDR1 and CDR2: PRHDT and FYEKMQ (reference sequence). The V gene lost 5 bases and the J gene lost 9 bases, with 23 bases spanning the gap. The CDR3 runs 15 residues. The CDR3 sequence: CASSLDDGRAGGQYF. DNA of the CDR3: TGTGCCAGCAGCCTAGATGACGGTAGGGCGGGCGGGCAGTACTTC.

The rearrangement joins TRBV27 to TRBJ2-1; D might be TRBD2 (6 bases). The V gene lost 6 bases and the J gene lost 9 bases, with 12 bases spanning the gap. CDR3 length: 12 residues. Germline assignment: CDR1 MNHEY and CDR2 SMNVEV (reference sequence). The CDR3 DNA sequence: TGTGCCAGCAGCTATGGGGGGTCTGAGCAGTTCTTC. As protein: CASSYGGSEQFF.

V and J are TRBV28 and TRBJ1-2; 9 bases are shared with TRBD1. The V gene's germline CDR1 is MDHEN and CDR2 SYDVKM. V lost 3 bases and J lost 4; bases outside the gene matches: 18. The CDR3 length is 19 residues. CDR3: CASSFFHPATGGSSYGYTF. The CDR3 nucleotides read TGTGCCAGCAGTTTTTTCCACCCCGCGACAGGGGGGTCATCCTATGGCTACACCTTC.

This chain connects TRBV27 to TRBJ2-7, with D possibly being TRBD1 (6 bases). The germline V gene encodes CDR1 MNHEY and CDR2 SMNVEV (reference sequence). The CDR3 spans 15 residues. V lost 7 bases and J 7 bases, leaving 23 bases between the germline ends. Here the CDR3 DNA reads TGTGCCAGCAAAGTCTTCGGACAGCCTACGAGGGAGCAGTACTTC. Its translation is CASKVFGQPTREQYF.

The V call is TRBV6-1, the J call TRBJ1-3; D is possibly TRBD1 (5 bases). CDR3 length equals 13 residues. Germline V gene data show CDR1 as MNHNS and CDR2 as SASEGT. V lost 5 bases and J lost 3, with 8 bases in between. The DNA for the CDR3 is TGTGCCAGCAGTTCAGGGTATGGAAACACCATATATTTT. Protein product: CASSSGYGNTIYF.